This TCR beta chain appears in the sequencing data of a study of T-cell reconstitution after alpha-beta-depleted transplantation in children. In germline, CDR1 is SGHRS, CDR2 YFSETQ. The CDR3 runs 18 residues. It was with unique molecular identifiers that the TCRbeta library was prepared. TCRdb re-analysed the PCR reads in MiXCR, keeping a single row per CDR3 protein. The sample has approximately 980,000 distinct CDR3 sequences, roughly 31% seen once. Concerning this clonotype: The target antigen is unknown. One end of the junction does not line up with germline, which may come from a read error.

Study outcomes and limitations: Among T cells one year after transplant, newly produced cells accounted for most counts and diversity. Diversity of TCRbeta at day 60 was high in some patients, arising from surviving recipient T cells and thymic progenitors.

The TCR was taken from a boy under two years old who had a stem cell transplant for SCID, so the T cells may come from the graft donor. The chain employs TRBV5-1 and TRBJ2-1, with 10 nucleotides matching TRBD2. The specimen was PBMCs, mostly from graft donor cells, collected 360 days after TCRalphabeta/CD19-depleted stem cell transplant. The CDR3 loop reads CASSSPASGGASNNEQFF. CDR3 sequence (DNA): TGCGCCAGCAGCTCGCCCGCGAGCGGGGGGGCCTCCAACAATGAGCAGTTCTTC. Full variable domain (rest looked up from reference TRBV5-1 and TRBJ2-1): KAGVTQTPRYLIKTRGQQVTLSCSPISGHRSVSWYQQTPGQGLQFLFEYFSETQRNKGNFPGRFSGRQFSNSRSEMNVSTLELGDSALYLCASSSPASGGASNNEQFFGPGTRLTVL.